This is a list of T cell receptor beta chains from one sample in a study of patients and donors after allogeneic stem cell transplantation. Each CDR3 protein gets one entry after TCRdb re-called the RT-PCR reads with MiXCR. The data contain 410,000 or so distinct CDR3 sequences, 16% of them seen just once; the ten biggest clones take up 7.2%. Sequencing was carried out using blood, either unsorted or a sorted T cell fraction (not recorded which). The receptors derive from a human donor who was either an allogeneic HSCT recipient or a stem cell or donor lymphocyte infusion donor (not recorded which). It is not recorded whose cells these are; they may come from a transplant donor. Both conserved end residues are part of each CDR3. D genes are given only for firm matches. The listing skips clone size in some rows; elsewhere it reads once, few, many or a size class.

v_gene	abundance	d_gene	j_gene	CDR3nt	CDR3aa
TRBV11-2	many	-	TRBJ2-7	TGTGCCAGCAGCTTAGCCTTAACCTACGAGCAGTACTTC	CASSLALTYEQYF
TRBV20-1	-	-	TRBJ2-3	TGCAGTGCTTTCCCGGACAGTAAGACAGATACGCAGTATTTT	CSAFPDSKTDTQYF
TRBV11-1	few	-	TRBJ2-2	TGTGCCAGCAGCTCCGGGACTTGGGATTTTAACGGGGAGCTGTTTTTT	CASSSGTWDFNGELFF
TRBV7-9	many	-	TRBJ2-5	TGTGCCAGCAGCTTAGTCCCAGGATCGGAGACCCAGTACTTC	CASSLVPGSETQYF
TRBV24-1	-	TRBD2	TRBJ2-2	TGTGCCACCAGTGATTCGGGACTAGCGGGAGGGCGCGACACCGGGGAGCTGTTTTTT	CATSDSGLAGGRDTGELFF
TRBV29-1	-	TRBD2	TRBJ2-4	TGCAGCGTTGGGCTAGCGGGGAGTCAAATGCTAGCCAAAAACATTCAGTACTTC	CSVGLAGSQMLAKNIQYF
TRBV15	-	TRBD2	TRBJ2-7	TGTGCCACCAGCAGGCCCCCGGGTAGCGGGAGCTTCTCCTACGAGCAGTACTTC	CATSRPPGSGSFSYEQYF
TRBV2	few	TRBD1	TRBJ2-1	TGTGCCAGCAGTGAACTGGACAGGGGGCTGGTTGAGCAGTTCTTC	CASSELDRGLVEQFF
TRBV5-5	-	TRBD1	TRBJ1-4	TGTGCCAGCAGCCGCGGACAGGGCTTTGAAAAACTGTTTTTT	CASSRGQGFEKLFF
TRBV5-1	once	TRBD1	TRBJ1-3	TGCGCCAGCAGCTCGGAGGGACAGGGTTCTGGAAACACCATATATTTT	CASSSEGQGSGNTIYF
TRBV20-1	few	TRBD1	TRBJ1-5	TGCAGTGCTAGAGATCGGGTGGGACAGGGGAAACAGCCCCAGCATTTT	CSARDRVGQGKQPQHF
TRBV12-3/TRBV12-4	-	TRBD2	TRBJ2-1	TGTGCCAGCAGTTTATTGTCTAGCGGGAGTGGAGGTGAGCAGTTCTTC	CASSLLSSGSGGEQFF
TRBV5-1	few	TRBD2	TRBJ2-5	TGCGCCAGCAGCCTAGGACTAGCGGGAGTAAGGGAGACCCAGTACTTC	CASSLGLAGVRETQYF
TRBV18	few	-	TRBJ2-1	TGTGCCAGCTCACCCCCCGTTGGGGAGCAGTTCTTC	CASSPPVGEQFF
TRBV6-2/TRBV6-3	many	TRBD1	TRBJ2-1	TGTGCCAGCAGCTATACCCCCAGGGGGAAAAATGAGCAGTTCTTC	CASSYTPRGKNEQFF
TRBV7-9	-	TRBD1	TRBJ1-2	TGTGCCAGCAGCTCCGGGACAGATAACTATGGCTACACCTTC	CASSSGTDNYGYTF
TRBV3-1	-	-	TRBJ2-5	TGTGCCAGCAGCCAGACGGATGAGACCCAGTACTTC	CASSQTDETQYF
TRBV12-3/TRBV12-4	many	TRBD2	TRBJ2-2	TGTGCCAGCAGTTTTCGTACCGGGACTAGCCTGAGGGAGCTGTTTTTT	CASSFRTGTSLRELFF
TRBV12-5	-	-	TRBJ1-2	TGTGCTAGTGCCACGATCCAGAAACGGACACATTCGAACTATGGCTACACCTTC	CASATIQKRTHSNYGYTF
TRBV4-1	many	TRBD1	TRBJ1-5	TGCGCCAGCAGCCAAGTGGAACAGGGGAGCAATCAGCCCCAGCATTTT	CASSQVEQGSNQPQHF
TRBV9	few	TRBD2	TRBJ2-3	TGTGCCAGCAGCGTAGAAGCGGGAGGTGGCACAGATACGCAGTATTTT	CASSVEAGGGTDTQYF
TRBV5-1	-	TRBD2	TRBJ2-2	TGCGCCAGCAGTTTCTTATTGGGGACTAGCGGGTACCGGTCGACGCCCGGGGAGCTGTTTTTT	CASSFLLGTSGYRSTPGELFF
TRBV6-2/TRBV6-3	-	TRBD2	TRBJ2-1	TGTGCCAGCAGCACCGGGACTAAGCAGTTCTTC	CASSTGTKQFF
TRBV12-3/TRBV12-4	-	TRBD2	TRBJ2-2	TGTGCCAGCAGTTTGAGTGTAGCGGGAGGTGTGACCGGGGAGCTGTTTTTT	CASSLSVAGGVTGELFF
TRBV6-1	-	-	TRBJ2-7	TGTGCCAGCAGTGAGCTCCCGGACAGACGGTACGAGCAGTACTTC	CASSELPDRRYEQYF
TRBV2	many	-	TRBJ2-7	TGTGCCAGCAGTGGGAAGAGGGGACACGAGCAGTACTTC	CASSGKRGHEQYF
TRBV9	-	TRBD2	TRBJ2-1	TGTGCCAGCAGCGTAGGGGCTAGCGGGGGGCTCGGTTGGAATGAGCAGTTCTTC	CASSVGASGGLGWNEQFF
TRBV6-5	few	-	TRBJ1-1	TGTGCCAGCAGTTACTCGGGGGCGCTCACTGAAGCTTTCTTT	CASSYSGALTEAFF
TRBV9	-	TRBD2	TRBJ2-7	TGTGCCAGCAGCGTGGCAAGCGGGAGTTGGTACGAGCAGTACTTC	CASSVASGSWYEQYF
TRBV7-9	-	-	TRBJ2-7	TGTGCCAGCAGCTTAGGGCTTGGGGAGGGGGTCTACGAGCAGTACTTC	CASSLGLGEGVYEQYF
TRBV29-1	few	-	TRBJ2-3	TGCAGCGTTGAATCCCCGAACACAGATACGCAGTATTTT	CSVESPNTDTQYF
TRBV10-3	few	-	TRBJ1-2	TGTGCCATCACATTGGAGGTAGGCGCGTACTATGGCTACACCTTC	CAITLEVGAYYGYTF
TRBV20-1	few	-	TRBJ2-5	TGCAGTGCTCCCGGGGGACAAGAGACCCAGTACTTC	CSAPGGQETQYF
TRBV29-1	many	-	TRBJ2-1	TGCAGCGTTGGCGCCAGGGGCTCCTACAATGAGCAGTTCTTC	CSVGARGSYNEQFF
TRBV5-6	few	TRBD1	TRBJ1-2	TGTGCCAGCAGGCCCGGGACAGGGTCTTTCGGTGGCTACACCTTC	CASRPGTGSFGGYTF
TRBV3-1	-	TRBD2	TRBJ2-7	TGTGCCAGCAGCCGGACCTTTAGCGGGAGTGGCGCCTACGAGCAGTACTTC	CASSRTFSGSGAYEQYF
TRBV3-1	few	-	TRBJ1-1	TGTGCCAGCAGCCAAGATCGCGACAGCAACACTGAAGCTTTCTTT	CASSQDRDSNTEAFF
TRBV10-3	-	TRBD2	TRBJ2-1	TGTGCCATCAGTGCCAGAGCGGGAGTCAAAAGTCATGAGCAGTTCTTC	CAISARAGVKSHEQFF
TRBV4-1	-	-	TRBJ2-7	TGCGCCAGCAGACACAGGGACTGGTCCTACGAGCAGTACTTC	CASRHRDWSYEQYF
TRBV12-3/TRBV12-4	many	-	TRBJ2-3	TGTGCCAGCAGCCGTCGTGGCAGCCCTGGGGCAGATACGCAGTATTTT	CASSRRGSPGADTQYF
TRBV30	few	-	TRBJ1-4	TGTGCCTGGACCTTCACGGGGCAGGGACTCGAAAAACTGTTTTTT	CAWTFTGQGLEKLFF
TRBV12-3/TRBV12-4	once	-	TRBJ1-1	TGTGCCAGCAGCCCGACAAACGATACAACGGCTTTCTTT	CASSPTNDTTAFF
TRBV13	few	TRBD2	TRBJ2-1	TGTGCCAGCAGCTTAAGGCAGCGGGAGTTCGGGAATGAGCAGTTCTTC	CASSLRQREFGNEQFF
TRBV27	-	-	TRBJ2-4	TGTGCCAGCAGTTTACCCACCCGGCTTCAAGGCATTCAGTACTTC	CASSLPTRLQGIQYF